This TCR beta chain was captured by sequencing in a study of T cell responses to AZD1222 COVID-19 vaccine. The CDR3 sequence is 13 residues long. V was pared by 0 bases and J by 2 bases, with 6 bases between. Germline-derived CDR1 and CDR2 are SGHRS and YFSETQ. The protocol was immunoSEQ multiplex PCR, while the TCRdb copy is restricted to in-frame clones and leaves out a portion. The data show about 170,000 clones, around 90% seen once. Points from the study as a whole: The donors showed a predominance of white British ancestry and of females, with possible underestimation of clonal diversity. The study found Spike-specific TCR breadth and depth rose after two AZD1222 doses. Researchers report vaccine-associated CD4 TCRs spanning spike, with dominance at 160-218 and 743-854. Nearly half of unique spike-specific TCRs reportedly avoided B.1.351 and B.1.1.7 mutated regions.

As concerns this clone: The antigen is undetermined.

The sequence came from an adult who received the AZD1222 COVID-19 vaccine. The V call is TRBV5-1, the J call TRBJ2-7, with no clear D. The sequencing used peripheral blood, collected 28 days after the second AZD1222 dose. CDR3 loop: CASSLDSTYEQYF. DNA of the CDR3: TGCGCCAGCAGCTTGGACAGCACCTACGAGCAGTACTTC.